This T cell receptor beta chain was sequenced during a study of OX40 agonist ivuxolimab in advanced cancers. About the research overall: With a range of roughly 23 to 90, age averaged approximately 60 years, and 65% to 85% were male. Study findings and constraints: Partial responders at 0.1-3.0 mg/kg showed near-lowest clonal expansion.

The germline V gene has CDR1 SNHLY and CDR2 FYNNEI. V lost 0 bases and J lost 8, with 13 bases in between. CDR3 length equals 15 residues. The table came from immunoSEQ multiplex PCR; TCRdb's copy has only in-frame clones and leaves some out. The table includes around 81,000 clones, 88% detected once. In regard to this clone: Its antigen is undetermined.

The rearrangement uses TRBV2 and TRBJ1-4; D uncertain. The specimen comprised CD4+ or CD8+ T cells sorted from blood, sampled in a trial of the OX40 agonist ivuxolimab. This TCR derives from an adult with an advanced solid tumor such as melanoma, head and neck, liver or kidney cancer. The CDR3 DNA reads TGTGCCAGCAGTGAAGCCGGAACTCGCGGGGAAAAACTGTTTTTT. It is translated as CASSEAGTRGEKLFF.